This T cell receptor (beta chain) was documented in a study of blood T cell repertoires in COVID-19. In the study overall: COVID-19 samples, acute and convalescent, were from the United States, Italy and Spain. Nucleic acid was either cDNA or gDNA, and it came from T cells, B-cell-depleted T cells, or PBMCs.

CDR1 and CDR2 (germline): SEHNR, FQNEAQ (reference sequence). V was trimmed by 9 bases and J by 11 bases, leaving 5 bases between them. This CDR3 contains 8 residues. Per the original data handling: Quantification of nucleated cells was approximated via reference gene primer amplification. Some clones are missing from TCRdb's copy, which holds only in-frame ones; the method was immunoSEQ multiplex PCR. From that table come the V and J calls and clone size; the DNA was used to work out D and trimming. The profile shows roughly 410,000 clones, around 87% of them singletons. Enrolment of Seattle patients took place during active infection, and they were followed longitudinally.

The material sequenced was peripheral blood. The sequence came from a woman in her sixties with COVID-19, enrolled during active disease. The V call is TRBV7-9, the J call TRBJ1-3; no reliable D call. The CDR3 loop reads CARQSIYF. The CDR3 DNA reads TGTGCCAGACAGTCCATATATTTT.